These 24 T cell receptor beta chains share one sample of origin, sequenced in a study of CD8 T cells in Susac syndrome. The authors reverse transcribed roughly 0.5 to 1 ug RNA with random hexamers. TCRdb re-derived calls from the immunoSEQ multiplex PCR reads in MiXCR, one entry per CDR3 protein. The sample carries 55,000 to 80,000 distinct CDR3 sequences, approximately 93% recorded once. Sequencing input: CD4+ T cells from PBMCs. Every receptor here comes from a human donor with Susac syndrome.

V gene TRBV28 combines with J gene TRBJ2-5; perhaps D is TRBD1 or TRBD2 (5 bases each). The germline V gene encodes CDR1 MDHEN and CDR2 SYDVKM. The CDR3 is 15 residues long. The V and J ends lost 6 bases and 5 bases respectively, with 19 bases between them. CDR3 region: CASSHTGRPGETQYF. Written as DNA, the CDR3 is TGTGCCAGCAGCCATACGGGGCGACCTGGCGAGACCCAGTACTTC. Full variable domain (outside the CDR3, taken from reference TRBV28 and TRBJ2-5): DVKVTQSSRYLVKRTGEKVFLECVQDMDHENMFWYRQDPGLGLRLIYFSYDVKMKEKGDIPEGYSVSREKKERFSLILESASTNQTSMYLCASSHTGRPGETQYFGPGTRLLVL.

This clonotype was recorded only once. This rearrangement joins TRBV28 to TRBJ2-1; 7 nucleotides agree with TRBD1. Germline trimming cut 3 bases from V and 8 bases from J; bases unmatched to any gene: 10. The CDR3 runs 15 residues. In germline, CDR1 is MDHEN, CDR2 SYDVKM. Written as DNA, the CDR3 is TGTGCCAGCAGTTTGGGAACCACAGGGGTTCATGAGCAGTTCTTC. Translating gives CASSLGTTGVHEQFF.

CDR3 nucleotide sequence: TGCGCCAGCAGCTTGGAAAGCGTCCGAGCCTACGAGCAGTACTTC. The encoded protein is CASSLESVRAYEQYF. This chain links TRBV5-1 with TRBJ2-7; D unresolved. Germline lookup yields CDR1 SGHRS and CDR2 YFSETQ. CDR3 length: 15 residues. Trimming cost V 0 bases and J 2 bases, with 12 bases left between them.

This chain connects TRBV7-9 to TRBJ2-7; the match to TRBD2 covers 8 bases. CDR3 size: 15 residues. Trimming at V came to 4 bases and at J to 2 bases, leaving 7 bases not matched to a gene. Germline V gives CDR1 SEHNR, CDR2 FQNEAQ (reference sequence). CDR3 bases: TGTGCCAGCAGCTCGTTTCGTAGCGGGACCTACGAGCAGTACTTC. Its translation is CASSSFRSGTYEQYF.

CDR3 in amino acids: CASSPALGKSTDTQYF. Written as DNA, the CDR3 is TGTGCCAGCAGCCCTGCATTAGGGAAGAGCACAGATACGCAGTATTTT. V is TRBV7-9 and J is TRBJ2-3; D ambiguous. This CDR3 comprises 16 residues. Germline CDR1 SEHNR, CDR2 FQNEAQ (reference sequence). V lost 5 bases and J 0 bases, leaving 15 bases between the germline ends.

This chain uses TRBV7-2 with TRBJ2-1; the D gene could be TRBD1 or TRBD2 (5 bases each). Germline CDR1 reads SGHTA; CDR2 reads FQGNSA. With 1 base removed from V and 10 bases from J, the gap between germline ends came to 11 bases. The CDR3 totals 13 residues. For the CDR3, the DNA is TGTGCCAGCAGCTTAGTTGTGGGGGACGAGCAGTTCTTC. Translation: CASSLVVGDEQFF.

J is TRBJ1-2 and V is TRBV24-1; 7 positions agree with TRBD1. Trimming removed 3 bases from V and 7 bases from J; junction bases left unmatched: 10. This CDR3 contains 15 residues. Germline V gives CDR1 KGHDR, CDR2 SFDVKD. CDR3 region: CATSDPNRGAGGYTF. CDR3 DNA sequence: TGTGCCACCAGTGATCCGAACAGGGGTGCCGGTGGCTACACCTTC.

The V call is TRBV4-2, the J call TRBJ1-2, with D perhaps TRBD1 (5 bases). V lost 0 bases, J lost 4 bases, and 15 bases lay in between. Germline CDR1 reads LGHNA; CDR2 reads YNFKEQ. CDR3 size: 16 residues. The CDR3 coding sequence is TGTGCCAGCAGCCAAGATGGCCAGCGGGGGGTCTATGGCTACACCTTC. Residues: CASSQDGQRGVYGYTF.

The rearrangement links TRBV2 to TRBJ1-5; D not certain. CDR3 length: 16 residues. CDR1 and CDR2 from the germline V gene are SNHLY and FYNNEI. V was clipped by 5 bases and J by 0 bases, with 14 bases between them. The CDR3 DNA reads TGTGCCAGCAGTCAACACGCCCCCGGTAGCAATCAGCCCCAGCATTTT. It specifies CASSQHAPGSNQPQHF.

This clonotype was recorded once. The chain joins TRBV14 to TRBJ1-1; 7 nucleotides agree with TRBD1. With V trimmed by 0 bases and J by 0 bases, 4 bases remained unmatched. CDR3 size: 16 residues. The germline V gene encodes CDR1 SGHDN and CDR2 FVKESK. The CDR3 DNA reads as TGTGCCAGCAGCCAAGATTGGGGACAGTTGAACACTGAAGCTTTCTTT. Protein product: CASSQDWGQLNTEAFF. The variable domain in full, completed from reference TRBV14 and TRBJ1-1, reads EAGVTQFPSHSVIEKGQTVTLRCDPISGHDNLYWYRRVMGKEIKFLLHFVKESKQDESGMPNNRFLAERTGGTYSTLKVQPAELEDSGVYFCASSQDWGQLNTEAFFGQGTRLTVV.

The CDR3 nucleotides read TGCAGCGCAAACAAGAACACTGAAGCTTTCTTT. Its translation is CSANKNTEAFF. The V call is TRBV29-1, the J call TRBJ1-1; D remains unclear. V lost 7 bases to trimming and J lost 1 base, with 7 bases between them. CDR1 and CDR2 from the germline V gene are SQVTM and ANQGSEA. This CDR3 has 11 amino acids. The full variable domain, with the rest looked up from reference TRBV29-1 and TRBJ1-1, is SAVISQKPSRDICQRGTSLTIQCQVDSQVTMMFWYRQQPGQSLTLIATANQGSEATYESGFVIDKFPISRPNLTFSTLTVSNMSPEDSSIYLCSANKNTEAFFGQGTRLTVV.

The CDR3 loop is CASSPEVRGDGYTF. Here the CDR3 DNA reads TGTGCCAGCTCACCAGAGGTACGGGGTGATGGCTACACCTTC. This rearrangement joins TRBV18 to TRBJ1-2; D gene uncertain. Germline values: CDR1 KGHSH, CDR2 LQKENI. Trimming shortened V by 2 bases and J by 6 bases, and 13 bases separated the two germline ends. The CDR3 is 14 amino acids.

The chain employs TRBV29-1 and TRBJ2-3; 9 bases are a match to TRBD2. Unmatched junction bases numbered 11, after V lost 2 bases and J lost 2 bases. Germline CDR1 reads SQVTM; CDR2 reads ANQGSEA. The CDR3 spans 17 residues. The CDR3: CSVERSGGGAVTDTQYF. The CDR3 region has the DNA TGCAGCGTTGAAAGGTCAGGCGGGGGGGCAGTCACAGATACGCAGTATTTT.

The chain has TRBV30 and TRBJ2-1; TRBD2 matches 9 bases. The ends lost 0 bases at V and 0 bases at J; junction bases unmatched: 0. Germline-derived CDR1 and CDR2 are GTSNPN and SVGIG (reference sequence). This CDR3 is built from 15 residues. CDR3 amino acids: CAWSVLAGSYNEQFF. The CDR3 nucleotides read TGTGCCTGGAGTGTACTAGCGGGCTCCTACAATGAGCAGTTCTTC.

The chain joins TRBV7-3 to TRBJ1-1; D might be TRBD1 (5 bases). Germline V gene data show CDR1 as SGHTA and CDR2 as FQGTGA. Trimming pared 4 bases from V and 8 bases from J, leaving 14 bases between. The CDR3 extends over 13 amino acids. CDR3: CASSSSAGYEAFF. CDR3 sequence (DNA): TGTGCCAGCAGCTCCTCGGCAGGGTACGAAGCTTTCTTT.

The rearrangement links TRBV5-4 to TRBJ2-5, with a weak D call TRBD1 (5 bases). Germline V CDR1 and CDR2: SGHNT, YYREEE (reference sequence). V lost 0 bases and J 2 bases, leaving 14 bases between the germline ends. The CDR3 has 16 amino acids. The CDR3, as DNA: TGTGCCAGCAGCTTGGCCGTTGGGGCAGATCAAGAGACCCAGTACTTC. Its protein product is CASSLAVGADQETQYF.

The chain uses TRBV23-1 and TRBJ2-7, with TRBD2 matching 7 bases. TRBV23-1 is annotated as an ORF whose role is uncertain. With V trimmed by 3 bases and J by 2 bases, 10 bases remained unmatched. This CDR3 comprises 16 residues. In nucleotides, the CDR3 is TGCGCCAGCAGTCACAGGCTAGCGGCTCTAACCTACGAGCAGTACTTC. It codes for CASSHRLAALTYEQYF.

A remark on this clonotype: Because the CDR3 is missing its conserved closing phenylalanine or tryptophan, this is likely a read error. The limits of the CDR3 on the DNA are not certain, so only TCRdb's listed CDR3 is given. The gene calls are TRBV28 and TRBJ2-7; the D call TRBD1 from the table was never checked on the DNA. The CDR3 extends over 15 residues, inclusive of both ends. CDR1 is MDHEN, CDR2 SYDVKM, per germline. The CDR3 region is CASRQRDPGQGAFRL.

The V call is TRBV29-1, the J call TRBJ2-2, with 12 positions matching TRBD1. Germline CDR1 reads SQVTM; CDR2 reads ANQGSEA. The CDR3 runs 15 residues. The J segment lost 4 bases and the V segment lost 6 bases, leaving 6 bases of the junction unmatched. CDR3 sequence reads: CSVRGTGGVTGELFF. DNA of the CDR3: TGCAGCGTGCGAGGGACAGGGGGCGTCACCGGGGAGCTGTTTTTT.

The chain joins TRBV10-3 to TRBJ2-7, with D perhaps given as TRBD1 or TRBD2 (5 bases each). The CDR3 consists of 12 residues. Trimming removed 6 bases at V and 2 bases at J, with 8 bases between. The germline CDR1 and CDR2 sequences are ENHRY and SYGVKD. This CDR3 reads CAIRRGTYEQYF. Written as DNA, the CDR3 is TGTGCCATCAGGAGGGGAACCTACGAGCAGTACTTC.

This chain joins TRBV5-1 and TRBJ1-2; unclear D gene. Germline V gene sequence: CDR1 SGHRS, CDR2 YFSETQ. The CDR3 consists of 13 residues. Between the trimmed V and J ends, which lost 0 bases and 4 bases, there was a span of 7 bases. CDR3 sequence (DNA): TGCGCCAGCAGCTTGGTAGTTGGCTATGGCTACACCTTC. As protein: CASSLVVGYGYTF.

This clonotype is a singleton in its sample. The chain links TRBV28 to TRBJ2-1; weak D call: TRBD2 (6 bases). Germline CDR1 MDHEN, CDR2 SYDVKM. Trimming removed 5 bases at V and 8 bases at J, with 25 bases between. The CDR3 has 17 amino acids. CDR3 amino acids: CASSQGGPTPASYEQFF. The CDR3 DNA follows: TGTGCCAGCAGTCAGGGAGGTCCCACCCCCGCCTCGTATGAGCAGTTCTTC.

This chain connects TRBV9 to TRBJ2-5; D is undetermined. With 5 bases removed from V and 0 bases from J, the gap between germline ends came to 14 bases. The CDR3 is 15 residues long. Per the germline V gene, CDR1 is SGDLS and CDR2 is YYNGEE. CDR3 bases: TGTGCCAGCAGTCCCCTTAGTGGGTACCAAGAGACCCAGTACTTC. Its translation: CASSPLSGYQETQYF.

The V and J genes are TRBV14 and TRBJ2-1; TRBD1 might be the D (5 bases). Germline CDR1 and CDR2: SGHDN and FVKESK. V shed 4 bases and J shed 0 bases, with 16 bases lying between them. This CDR3 comprises 17 residues. DNA of the CDR3: TGTGCCAGCAGCCTTCGGCAGGGCTTGAGCTCCTACAATGAGCAGTTCTTC. It yields the protein CASSLRQGLSSYNEQFF.